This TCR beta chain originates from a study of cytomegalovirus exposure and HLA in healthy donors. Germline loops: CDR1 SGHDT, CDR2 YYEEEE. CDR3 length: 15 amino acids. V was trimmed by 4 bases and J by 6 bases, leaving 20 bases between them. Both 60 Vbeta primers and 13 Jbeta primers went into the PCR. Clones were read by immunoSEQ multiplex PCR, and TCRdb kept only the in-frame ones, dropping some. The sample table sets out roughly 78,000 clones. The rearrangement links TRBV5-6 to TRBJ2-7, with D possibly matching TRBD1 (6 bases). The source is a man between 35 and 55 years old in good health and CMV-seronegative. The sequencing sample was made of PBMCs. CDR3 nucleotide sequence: TGTGCCAGCAGCCCCAGTCCAGGGGACGTTCCCGAGCAGTACTTC. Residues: CASSPSPGDVPEQYF.